What follows are 10 T cell receptor beta chains derived from one specimen sequenced in a study of cytomegalovirus exposure and HLA in healthy donors. Primers: 60 Vbeta forward and 13 Jbeta reverse. Sequencing used immunoSEQ multiplex PCR; TCRdb keeps in-frame clones, though not all of them. The table has around 75,000 clones, about 84% seen once. Sequencing input: PBMCs. The receptor source for this set is a man between 35 and 55 years old in good health and CMV-seronegative.

The chain couples TRBV6-5 to TRBJ2-7, with 7 bases that match TRBD2. Germline V gives CDR1 MNHEY, CDR2 SVGAGI. The CDR3 covers 14 residues. V was pared by 6 bases and J by 3 bases, with 8 bases of the junction left unmatched. CDR3 sequence reads: CASRGGPTHYEQYF. In DNA, the CDR3 is TGTGCCAGCAGGGGAGGGCCAACTCACTACGAGCAGTACTTC.

The V gene is TRBV5-5, the J gene TRBJ1-1, with D hard to call. Trimming stripped 0 bases from V and 0 bases from J, with 9 bases between. The length of the CDR3 is 15 residues. Germline values: CDR1 SGHKS, CDR2 YYEKEE (reference sequence). The CDR3 DNA reads as TGTGCCAGCAGCTTGGGGGCCCGAATGAACACTGAAGCTTTCTTT. Amino acid sequence: CASSLGARMNTEAFF.

V usage is TRBV5-1 and J usage is TRBJ1-2; D might be TRBD1 (5 bases). Germline V CDR1 and CDR2: SGHRS, YFSETQ. V was clipped by 0 bases and J by 8 bases, with 14 bases between them. CDR3 size: 14 residues. The CDR3 coding sequence is TGCGCCAGCAGCTTGGTTGACAGCTTACAGGGCTACACCTTC. It encodes CASSLVDSLQGYTF.

V is TRBV7-3 and J is TRBJ2-3, with TRBD2 matching 12 bases. Germline V gene sequence: CDR1 SGHTA, CDR2 FQGTGA. The trim removed 4 bases at V and 6 bases at J, leaving 2 bases unmatched. The CDR3 sequence is 14 residues long. The CDR3 bases are TGTGCCAGCAGCTCTAGCGGGGGGGACGATACGCAGTATTTT. Protein sequence: CASSSSGGDDTQYF.

The chain carries TRBV7-9 and TRBJ1-1; 8 positions match TRBD1. Germline CDR1 reads SEHNR; CDR2 reads FQNEAQ (reference sequence). V lost 5 bases, J lost 0 bases, and 8 bases stayed unmatched. The CDR3 is 16 amino acids. CDR3 protein: CASSPVWTGMNTEAFF. The DNA for the CDR3 is TGTGCCAGCAGCCCGGTCTGGACAGGGATGAACACTGAAGCTTTCTTT.

The chain uses TRBV5-1 and TRBJ1-6; D is undetermined. The CDR3 sequence is 16 residues long. Trimming left V 4 bases short and J 7 bases short, with 18 bases between. CDR1 is SGHRS and CDR2 is YFSETQ in the germline V gene. CDR3 nucleotides: TGCGCCAGCAGCCCTCAATCGGGTCCACCGAATTCACCCCTCCACTTT. Protein: CASSPQSGPPNSPLHF. Full variable domain (rest looked up from reference TRBV5-1 and TRBJ1-6): KAGVTQTPRYLIKTRGQQVTLSCSPISGHRSVSWYQQTPGQGLQFLFEYFSETQRNKGNFPGRFSGRQFSNSRSEMNVSTLELGDSALYLCASSPQSGPPNSPLHFGNGTRLTVT.

The genes are TRBV18 and TRBJ2-7; D is possibly TRBD1 (5 bases). The germline V and J ends were trimmed by 5 bases and 2 bases, with 13 bases remaining between them. Germline V CDR1 and CDR2: KGHSH, LQKENI. This CDR3 contains 14 residues. This CDR3 is CASSSPDTTYEQYF. CDR3 nucleotide sequence: TGTGCCAGCTCATCGCCGGACACGACCTACGAGCAGTACTTC. The full variable domain, its missing parts supplied by reference TRBV18 and TRBJ2-7, is NAGVMQNPRHLVRRRGQEARLRCSPMKGHSHVYWYRQLPEEGLKFMVYLQKENIIDESGMPKERFSAEFPKEGPSILRIQQVVRGDSAAYFCASSSPDTTYEQYFGPGTRLTVT.

The chain has TRBV2 and TRBJ1-6, with 9 bases identical to TRBD1. This CDR3 spans 15 amino acids. From germline, CDR1 is SNHLY and CDR2 FYNNEI. J was trimmed by 7 bases and V by 5 bases; bases with no gene match: 6. CDR3 region: CASSWGQGNNSPLHF. CDR3 nucleotides: TGTGCCAGCAGTTGGGGACAGGGTAACAATTCACCCCTCCACTTT. The variable domain in full, completed from reference TRBV2 and TRBJ1-6, reads EPEVTQTPSHQVTQMGQEVILRCVPISNHLYFYWYRQILGQKVEFLVSFYNNEISEKSEIFDDQFSVERPDGSNFTLKIRSTKLEDSAMYFCASSWGQGNNSPLHFGNGTRLTVT.

J is TRBJ2-1 and V is TRBV19; D is ambiguous. The germline V and J ends were trimmed by 9 bases and 9 bases, with 18 bases remaining between them. The CDR3 covers 13 residues. Germline CDR1 reads LNHDA; CDR2 reads SQIVND (reference sequence). The CDR3 sequence is CASQLRPSFEQFF. Here the CDR3 DNA reads TGTGCCAGCCAACTAAGACCTAGTTTTGAGCAGTTCTTC.

The chain carries TRBV14 and TRBJ2-7; 8 bases agree with TRBD2. Germline CDR1 SGHDN, CDR2 FVKESK. The CDR3 has 16 amino acids. V was clipped by 4 bases and J by 4 bases; unmatched bases: 12. The CDR3 region has the DNA TGTGCCAGCAGCCGAAGAAGGGGACTAGATAGATACGAGCAGTACTTC. As protein: CASSRRRGLDRYEQYF.